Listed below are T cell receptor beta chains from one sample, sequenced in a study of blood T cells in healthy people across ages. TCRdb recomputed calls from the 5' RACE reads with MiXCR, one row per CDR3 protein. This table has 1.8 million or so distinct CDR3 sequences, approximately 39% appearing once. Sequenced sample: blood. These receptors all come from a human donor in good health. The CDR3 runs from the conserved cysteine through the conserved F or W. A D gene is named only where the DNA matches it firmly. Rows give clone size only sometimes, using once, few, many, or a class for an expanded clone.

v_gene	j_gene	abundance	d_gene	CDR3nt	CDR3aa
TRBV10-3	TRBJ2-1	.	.	TGTGCCATCAGTTCGCATGGACCGGGTAAGATCAACAATGAGCAGTTCTTC	CAISSHGPGKINNEQFF
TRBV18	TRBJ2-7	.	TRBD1	TGTGCCAGCTCACTTCCCGACAGGGACCCCTACGAGCAGTACTTC	CASSLPDRDPYEQYF
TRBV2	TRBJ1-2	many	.	TGTGCCAGCAGCGACAGTCTCGTAGGGGGCTACACCTTC	CASSDSLVGGYTF
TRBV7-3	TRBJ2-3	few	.	TGTGCCAGCAGCTTAAATCCCTCCGCAAGCACAGATACGCAGTATTTT	CASSLNPSASTDTQYF
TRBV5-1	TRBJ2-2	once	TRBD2	TGCGCCAGCAGGGGGGGACTAGCGCCGGCCTCCGGGGAGCTGTTTTTT	CASRGGLAPASGELFF
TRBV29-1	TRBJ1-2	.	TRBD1	TGCAGCGTTTTTACTACCCGGGACAGGGGGTATCGTATAGGCTACACCTTC	CSVFTTRDRGYRIGYTF
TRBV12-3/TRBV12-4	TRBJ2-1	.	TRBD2	TGTGCCAGCAGAACTAGCGGGGTCAACAATGAGCAGTTCTTC	CASRTSGVNNEQFF
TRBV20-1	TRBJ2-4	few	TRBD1	TGCAGTGCCACGGACAGGGGAAACATTCAGTACTTC	CSATDRGNIQYF
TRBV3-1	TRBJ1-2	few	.	TGTGCCAGCAGCCAAGATTCACTGGACGGAAAATATGGCTACACCTTC	CASSQDSLDGKYGYTF
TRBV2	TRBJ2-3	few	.	TGTGCCAGCCATCCCAGCCACCCTAGCACAGATACGCAGTATTTT	CASHPSHPSTDTQYF
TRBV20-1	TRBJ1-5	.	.	TGCAGTGCTAGTCACCGGCCACCCAATAGCAATCAGCCCCAGCATTTT	CSASHRPPNSNQPQHF
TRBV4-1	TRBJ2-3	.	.	TGCGCCAGCAGCCAAGGACCGCAGACGACAGTTACGCAGTATTTT	CASSQGPQTTVTQYF
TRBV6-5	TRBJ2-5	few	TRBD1	TGTGCCAGCAGTTACACTACCGGGACAGGGGGAGAGACCCAGTACTTC	CASSYTTGTGGETQYF
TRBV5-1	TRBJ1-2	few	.	TGCGCCAGCAGCTTGGCTCCGGGGGTCCGCGGCTACACCTTC	CASSLAPGVRGYTF
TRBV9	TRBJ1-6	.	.	TGTGCCAGCAGCCTTCAAGTGGGGTCACCCCTCCACTTT	CASSLQVGSPLHF
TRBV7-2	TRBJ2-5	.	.	TGTGCCAGCACCTTGCAGGGTTCCCAGTACTTC	CASTLQGSQYF
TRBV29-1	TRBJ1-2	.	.	TGCAGCGCCCGTACCGGGACAATAAGAGGCTACACCTTC	CSARTGTIRGYTF
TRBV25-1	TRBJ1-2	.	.	TGTGCCAGCAGTGAAGCAATCGATGGCTACACCTTC	CASSEAIDGYTF
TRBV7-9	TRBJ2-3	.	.	TGTGCCAGCAGCTTACCCGGGGAGGACAGCTGGTCAGATACGCAGTATTTT	CASSLPGEDSWSDTQYF
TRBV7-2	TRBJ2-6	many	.	TGTGCCAGCAGACGAAGCACAGGTGATGGGGCCAACGTCCTGACTTTC	CASRRSTGDGANVLTF
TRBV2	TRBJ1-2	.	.	TGTGCCAGCTTTTTCAGGGGAGTAAATGGCTACACCTTC	CASFFRGVNGYTF
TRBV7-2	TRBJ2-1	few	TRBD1	TGTGCCAGCAGCAAGGACAGGGATATTGAGCAGTTCTTC	CASSKDRDIEQFF
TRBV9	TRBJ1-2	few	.	TGTGCCAGCAGCCCGGGGGCGTTGTCGAGCTATGGCTACACCTTC	CASSPGALSSYGYTF
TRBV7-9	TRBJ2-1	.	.	TGTGCCAGCAGCCCAAGAACCACCGACACTTACAATGAGCAGTTCTTC	CASSPRTTDTYNEQFF
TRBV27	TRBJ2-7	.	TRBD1	TGTGCCAGCAGTCGCATCCGGGACAGGGGAAGCGAGCAGTACTTC	CASSRIRDRGSEQYF
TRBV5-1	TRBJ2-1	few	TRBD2	TGCGCCAGCAGCGAACCAGCGGGGGGACCCTACAATGAGCAGTTCTTC	CASSEPAGGPYNEQFF
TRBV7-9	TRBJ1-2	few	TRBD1	TGTGCCAGCAGCCCCAGGGACAGGCTAAGAGAGGACTATGGCTACACCTTC	CASSPRDRLREDYGYTF
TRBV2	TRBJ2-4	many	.	TGTGCCAGCCAGAAGACATGGGGGCGAAACATTCAGTACTTC	CASQKTWGRNIQYF
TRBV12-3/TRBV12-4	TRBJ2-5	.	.	TGTGCCAGCAATGACGGGATTTACCAAGAGACCCAGTACTTC	CASNDGIYQETQYF
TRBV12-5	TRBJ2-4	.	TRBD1	TGTGCTAGTGGTTTGGAGACCGGGACAGGGGGCTCCAAAAACATTCAGTACTTC	CASGLETGTGGSKNIQYF
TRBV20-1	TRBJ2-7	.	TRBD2	TGCAGTGCTATCTCGACGGGGGGACTCTACGAGCAGTACTTC	CSAISTGGLYEQYF
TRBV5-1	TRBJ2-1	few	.	TGCGCCAGCAGCTTACTAGGCGGGGAAGTCAATGAGCAGTTCTTC	CASSLLGGEVNEQFF
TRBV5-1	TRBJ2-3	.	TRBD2	TGCGCCAGCAGCTTGGGTCCTACTAGCGGCACAGATACGCAGTATTTT	CASSLGPTSGTDTQYF
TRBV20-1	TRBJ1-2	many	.	TGCAGTGCTAGACGTTCCGGACGAAATGGCTACACCTTC	CSARRSGRNGYTF
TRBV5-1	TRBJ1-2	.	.	TGCGCCAGCAGCCCTAAACAGGGTGGAGTAGGCTACACCTTC	CASSPKQGGVGYTF
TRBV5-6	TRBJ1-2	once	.	TGTGCCAGCAGCTTGAGGCCCCAGGGCTCCAACGTTTATGGCTACACCTTC	CASSLRPQGSNVYGYTF
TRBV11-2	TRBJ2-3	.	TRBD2	TGTGCCAGCAGCTCTTTGGGGGGAGGGGAGGATACGCAGTATTTT	CASSSLGGGEDTQYF
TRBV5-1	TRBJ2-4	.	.	TGCGCCAGCAGCTTGGGACAGTGGGAGGTAGCCAAAAACATTCAGTACTTC	CASSLGQWEVAKNIQYF
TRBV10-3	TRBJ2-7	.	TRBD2	TGTGCCATCGGAGGACTAGCGGGGGGGCGGAGCTCCTACGAGCAGTACTTC	CAIGGLAGGRSSYEQYF
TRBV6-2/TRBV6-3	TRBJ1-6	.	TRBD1	TGTGCCAGCAGTTACCCCGGACAGGGGTGGAATTCACCCCTCCACTTT	CASSYPGQGWNSPLHF
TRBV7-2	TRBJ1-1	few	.	TGTGCCAGCAGCCCTCGGGGTGGGTTGGAAGCTTTCTTT	CASSPRGGLEAFF